This T cell receptor beta chain was profiled in a study of immune evolution from preneoplasia to lung adenocarcinoma. Clones were sequenced by immunoSEQ multiplex PCR, and TCRdb holds only the in-frame ones, with some missing. The table includes around 15,000 clones, approximately 86% detected once. CDR3 size: 12 residues. Deletions cut 4 bases from V and 5 bases from J, with 11 bases between. The germline V gene has CDR1 GTSNPN and CDR2 SVGIG (reference sequence). The sequencing sample was made of FFPE invasive lung adenocarcinoma tissue. The TCR was taken from a person between 65 and 79 years old with invasive lung adenocarcinoma. V and J are TRBV30 and TRBJ1-1; D is unclear. The CDR3 DNA sequence: TGTGCCTGGAATAGGCAGCGAACTGAAGCTTTCTTT. Translating gives CAWNRQRTEAFF.